The T cell receptor (beta chain) under discussion was sequenced for a study of cytomegalovirus exposure and HLA in healthy donors. The study's findings and limits: Some public TCRs appeared in many individuals, while most sequences were rare.

The study ran its PCR with 60 Vbeta and 13 Jbeta primers. Data came from immunoSEQ multiplex PCR; TCRdb stores just in-frame clones and leaves some out. This table has around 100,000 clones, approximately 69% appearing once. The germline gives CDR1 MGHRA, CDR2 YSYEKL. The CDR3 contains 16 residues. V trimming: 3 bases; J trimming: 3 bases; junction bases outside the gene matches: 8. This clone occurred a few times. Its matching antigen is unknown. This clonotype originated in a woman in her thirties or forties in good health and CMV-seropositive. Input material: PBMCs. The chain uses TRBV4-1 and TRBJ1-1; 9 bases line up with TRBD1. In DNA form, the CDR3 reads TGCGCCAGCAGCCAGCCAACAGGGGGCTTAGACACTGAAGCTTTCTTT. As protein: CASSQPTGGLDTEAFF.